This paragraph reports one TCR beta chain. The entry originates in a study of blood T cell repertoires in COVID-19. The wider study: PBMCs, B-cell-depleted T cells, or T cells were the source of the cDNA or gDNA that made up the material.

Source study methods: Amplification of reference gene primers was used by the study to estimate nucleated cell counts. Clones were read by immunoSEQ multiplex PCR, and TCRdb kept only the in-frame ones, dropping some. V and J calls and clone size are as listed in that table; D and trimming were resolved from the DNA. The sample yields about 130,000 clones, 84% seen once. Germline V CDR1 and CDR2: PRHDT, FYEKMQ (reference sequence). The CDR3 extends over 16 amino acids. The ends were cut back, 5 bases at V and 0 bases at J, with 11 bases in the middle. Sample: peripheral blood. This rearrangement joins TRBV13 to TRBJ2-6; a possible D gene is TRBD1 (5 bases). The clonotype originates from a human donor in a cohort sampled during active COVID-19. The CDR3 sequence is CASSARESSGANVLTF. As DNA, the CDR3 is TGTGCCAGCAGCGCCAGGGAAAGCTCTGGGGCCAACGTCCTGACTTTC.